The TCR beta chain described here comes from a study of T cells after yellow fever vaccination. Study outcomes and limitations: Detected again after the booster were most primary-vaccination clones, at approximately 96% CD4 and 80% to 90% CD8.

This clonotype was recorded at least ten times. Its target is not known. The CDR3 contains 15 residues. In germline, CDR1 is DFQATT, CDR2 SNEGSKA (reference sequence). Losses at the gene ends were 2 bases for V and 8 bases for J; bases not matched to a gene: 7. TCRdb passed the 5' RACE reads through MiXCR, listing each CDR3 protein once. This sample has 230,000 or so distinct CDR3 sequences, with roughly 3.7% found just once. The source of this sequence is a man younger than 30 who received the YFV17D yellow fever vaccine. The chain joins TRBV20-1 to TRBJ2-3; 13 nucleotides match TRBD2. Sequenced material: PBMCs, taken 15 days after the yellow fever booster vaccination. Here the CDR3 DNA reads TGCAGTGCTAGATTCCTCGGACTAGCGGGGGCTACGCAGTATTTT. Translation gives CSARFLGLAGATQYF.